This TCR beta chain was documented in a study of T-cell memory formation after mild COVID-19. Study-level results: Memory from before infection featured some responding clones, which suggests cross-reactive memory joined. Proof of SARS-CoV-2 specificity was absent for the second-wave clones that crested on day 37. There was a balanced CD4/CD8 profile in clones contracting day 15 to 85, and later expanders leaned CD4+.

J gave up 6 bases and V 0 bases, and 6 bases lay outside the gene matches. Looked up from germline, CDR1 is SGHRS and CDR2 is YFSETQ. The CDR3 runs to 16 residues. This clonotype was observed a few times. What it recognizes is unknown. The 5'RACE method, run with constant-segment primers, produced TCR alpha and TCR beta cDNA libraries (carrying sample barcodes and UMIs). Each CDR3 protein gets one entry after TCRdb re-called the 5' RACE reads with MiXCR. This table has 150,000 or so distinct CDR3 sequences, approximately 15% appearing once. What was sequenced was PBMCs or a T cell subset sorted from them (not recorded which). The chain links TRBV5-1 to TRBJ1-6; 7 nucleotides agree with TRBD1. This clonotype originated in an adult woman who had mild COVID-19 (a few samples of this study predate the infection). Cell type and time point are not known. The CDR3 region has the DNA TGCGCCAGCAGCTTGGAAGGACAGGCTTTTAATTCACCCCTCCACTTT. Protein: CASSLEGQAFNSPLHF. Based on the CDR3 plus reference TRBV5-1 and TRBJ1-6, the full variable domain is KAGVTQTPRYLIKTRGQQVTLSCSPISGHRSVSWYQQTPGQGLQFLFEYFSETQRNKGNFPGRFSGRQFSNSRSEMNVSTLELGDSALYLCASSLEGQAFNSPLHFGNGTRLTVT.